These 29 T cell receptor beta chains originate from one sample sequenced in a study of T cell responses to AZD1222 COVID-19 vaccine. Using immunoSEQ multiplex PCR, the repertoire was profiled, and TCRdb retains in-frame clones only, with some absent. The table lists roughly 120,000 clones, roughly 90% of them singletons. This material consisted of peripheral blood, taken on day 0 of AZD1222 vaccination. The source is an adult in good health.

This clone was seen just once. The J gene is TRBJ2-3, the V gene TRBV2; 10 bases map to TRBD2. The CDR3 consists of 18 residues. V shed 5 bases and J 10 bases; nucleotides not matched to a gene: 21. CDR1 is SNHLY and CDR2 is FYNNEI in the germline V gene. The CDR3 region is CASSQELAGAPESQAQYF. In DNA form, the CDR3 reads TGTGCCAGCAGTCAGGAGCTAGCGGGAGCCCCGGAATCACAGGCGCAGTATTTT.

The CDR3 protein is CASSLQGSNTGELFF. CDR3 bases: TGTGCCAGTTCACTACAGGGATCGAACACCGGGGAGCTGTTTTTT. This chain uses TRBV9 with TRBJ2-2; a possible D gene is TRBD1 (6 bases). Deletions cut 8 bases from V and 0 bases from J, with 14 bases between. The V gene's germline CDR1 is SGDLS and CDR2 YYNGEE. The CDR3 contains 15 residues.

V usage is TRBV28 and J usage is TRBJ2-1, with a weak D call TRBD2 (5 bases). The CDR3 is 13 residues long. The V gene's germline CDR1 is MDHEN and CDR2 SYDVKM. With 6 bases removed from V and 2 bases from J, the gap between germline ends came to 8 bases. CDR3 DNA sequence: TGTGCCAGCAGAGCGGATACCTACAATGAGCAGTTCTTC. This sequence encodes CASRADTYNEQFF.

This chain joins TRBV5-1 and TRBJ2-5, with D tentatively TRBD1 or TRBD2 (6 bases each). The CDR3 is made up of 15 amino acids. The germline gives CDR1 SGHRS, CDR2 YFSETQ. V was shortened by 0 bases and J by 5 bases, with 14 bases between the two germline ends. CDR3 residues: CASSLAPGAGETQYF. The CDR3 DNA sequence: TGCGCCAGCAGCTTGGCCCCGGGGGCTGGGGAGACCCAGTACTTC.

V usage is TRBV6-2 or TRBV6-3 and J usage is TRBJ1-2, with D perhaps matching TRBD1 (5 bases). V was trimmed by 2 bases and J by 5 bases, leaving 12 bases between them. The CDR3 has 14 residues. CDR1 is MNHEY and CDR2 is SVGEGT in the germline V gene. CDR3 in DNA: TGTGCCAGCAGTTACCCGACGGGACTATATGGCTACACCTTC. Translation gives CASSYPTGLYGYTF.

V usage is TRBV2 and J usage is TRBJ1-6; D gene unclear. The CDR3 is 13 residues long. V was cut by 6 bases and J by 5 bases, with 8 bases left in between. CDR1 is SNHLY, CDR2 FYNNEI, per germline. The CDR3 is CASRKSDNSPLHF. CDR3 nucleotide sequence: TGTGCCAGCAGGAAGTCCGATAATTCACCCCTCCACTTT.

Regarding this clone: No DNA is shown, since the ends of the CDR3 on it are uncertain; the CDR3 is the one TCRdb lists. The chain joins TRBV25-1 to TRBJ2-7; the table's D call, TRBD1, was not checked against the DNA. From its first to its last residue, the CDR3 has 15 amino acids. The germline V gene encodes CDR1 MGHDK and CDR2 SYGVNS. This chain's CDR3 is CASSTSGQGSYEQYF.

DNA of the CDR3: TGTGCCAGCAGCTTGGGGCTAGTCAACCTCGATATGGCGGCAGATACGCAGTATTTT. It specifies CASSLGLVNLDMAADTQYF. The chain recombines TRBV5-8 with TRBJ2-3; D ambiguous. The CDR3 extends over 19 amino acids. V was trimmed by 0 bases and J by 4 bases, leaving 24 bases between them. CDR1 and CDR2 (germline): SGHTS, YDEGEE.

The chain recombines TRBV6-5 with TRBJ2-1; 7 bases map to TRBD1. Germline V lookup: CDR1 MNHEY, CDR2 SVGAGI. Unmatched junction bases numbered 4, after V lost 1 base and J lost 7 bases. The CDR3 spans 14 residues. CDR3 loop: CASSYWQGVNEQFF. The CDR3 DNA reads as TGTGCCAGCAGTTACTGGCAGGGGGTAAATGAGCAGTTCTTC.

The chain has TRBV27 and TRBJ2-7; TRBD1 matches at 9 bases. V lost 2 bases to trimming and J lost 2 bases; unmatched junction nucleotides: 4. The CDR3 contains 15 residues. Germline assignment: CDR1 MNHEY and CDR2 SMNVEV (reference sequence). This chain's CDR3 is CASSLRGQGPYEQYF. The CDR3 bases are TGTGCCAGCAGTTTACGGGGACAGGGTCCCTACGAGCAGTACTTC.

The rearrangement joins TRBV6-4 to TRBJ1-1, with TRBD1 identical over 7 bases. The CDR3 length is 13 residues. Germline trimming cut 6 bases from V and 4 bases from J; bases unmatched to any gene: 5. The germline V gene encodes CDR1 MRHNA and CDR2 SNTAGT. The CDR3 nucleotides read TGTGCCAGCAGGAGGGGGCCTTCCACTGAAGCTTTCTTT. Its protein product is CASRRGPSTEAFF.

V gene TRBV6-5 combines with J gene TRBJ1-2; tentative D call: TRBD1 (6 bases). In germline, CDR1 is MNHEY, CDR2 SVGAGI. This CDR3 has 14 residues. Trimming pared 5 bases from V and 1 base from J, leaving 11 bases between. CDR3: CASSQGRNNYGYTF. The CDR3 DNA is TGTGCCAGCAGTCAGGGGCGCAATAACTATGGCTACACCTTC.

This sequence joins TRBV12-3 or TRBV12-4 and TRBJ1-2, with 8 bases that match TRBD1. This CDR3 has 11 amino acids. V shed 9 bases and J 4 bases; nucleotides not matched to a gene: 1. The CDR3 loop is CASGQGYGYTF. DNA for the CDR3: TGTGCCAGTGGACAGGGCTATGGCTACACCTTC.

V and J are TRBV6-5 and TRBJ2-7; perhaps TRBD2 as D (5 bases). In germline, CDR1 is MNHEY, CDR2 SVGAGI. The CDR3 runs to 14 residues. The ends were cut back, 8 bases at V and 4 bases at J, with 18 bases in the middle. The CDR3 sequence: CASQKGGSRYEQYF. In nucleotides, the CDR3 is TGTGCCAGCCAAAAAGGCGGGTCAAGGTACGAGCAGTACTTC.

This sequence joins TRBV28 and TRBJ1-3, with TRBD1 matching 8 bases. Per the germline V gene, CDR1 is MDHEN and CDR2 is SYDVKM. The junction had 9 bases not matched to a gene; V was cut back by 6 bases and J by 2 bases. CDR3 length: 16 amino acids. CDR3 nucleotides: TGTGCCAGCAGCACCCCTGGACAGGGAGCTGGAAACACCATATATTTT. As protein: CASSTPGQGAGNTIYF.

V usage is TRBV2 and J usage is TRBJ1-5; D gene uncertain. Germline V lookup: CDR1 SNHLY, CDR2 FYNNEI. CDR3 length: 13 residues. Trimming shortened V by 9 bases and J by 5 bases, and 14 bases separated the two germline ends. CDR3 nucleotides: TGTGCCAGTCTAAGGACCGTAGATCAGCCCCAGCATTTT. This translates into CASLRTVDQPQHF.

The chain carries TRBV5-6 and TRBJ2-7; 9 nucleotides align to TRBD2. The V segment lost 3 bases and the J segment 7 bases; nucleotides outside the gene matches: 11. Germline CDR1 reads SGHDT; CDR2 reads YYEEEE. This CDR3 has 15 residues. The CDR3 sequence: CASSSGGRAWEEQYF. The CDR3 bases are TGTGCCAGCAGCTCGGGCGGGAGGGCTTGGGAGGAGCAGTACTTC.

The chain uses TRBV9 and TRBJ2-1, with 7 bases that match TRBD2. J gave up 1 base and V 1 base, and 2 bases lay outside the gene matches. Germline loops: CDR1 SGDLS, CDR2 YYNGEE. This CDR3 contains 15 residues. CDR3 in DNA: TGTGCCAGCAGCGTATCCGGGGGGTCCTACAATGAGCAGTTCTTC. Translating gives CASSVSGGSYNEQFF.

The rearrangement uses TRBV7-9 and TRBJ1-1; D remains unclear. CDR3 size: 13 residues. Trimming stripped 1 base from V and 1 base from J, with 4 bases between. The germline V gene encodes CDR1 SEHNR and CDR2 FQNEAQ (reference sequence). Written as DNA, the CDR3 is TGTGCCAGCAGCTTAGAGGCGAACACTGAAGCTTTCTTT. Amino acids: CASSLEANTEAFF.

This chain uses TRBV5-1 with TRBJ1-1, with TRBD1 as a possible D gene (6 bases). Germline V gene sequence: CDR1 SGHRS, CDR2 YFSETQ. V was pared by 4 bases and J by 3 bases, with 10 bases between. The CDR3 has 13 amino acids. The CDR3 DNA follows: TGCGCCAGCAGCGCCAACAGGGACACTGAAGCTTTCTTT. The encoded protein is CASSANRDTEAFF.

This clone was counted only a few times. The rearrangement joins TRBV6-2 or TRBV6-3 to TRBJ2-7, with D perhaps matching TRBD1 or TRBD2 (5 bases each). This CDR3 contains 13 residues. The germline CDR1 and CDR2 sequences are MNHEY and SVGEGT. With 6 bases removed from V and 3 bases from J, the gap between germline ends came to 12 bases. CDR3 residues: CASSGTAGYEQYF. CDR3 DNA sequence: TGTGCCAGCAGCGGGACGGCTGGCTACGAGCAGTACTTC.

V and J are TRBV19 and TRBJ2-1; unclear D gene. V lost 10 bases and J lost 2, with 18 bases in between. From germline, CDR1 is LNHDA and CDR2 SQIVND (reference sequence). This CDR3 comprises 15 residues. The CDR3 loop reads CATTRALGAYNEQFF. The CDR3 DNA reads as TGTGCCACCACGAGAGCGCTTGGCGCCTACAATGAGCAGTTCTTC. The variable domain in full, with the rest retrieved from reference TRBV19 and TRBJ2-1, is DGGITQSPKYLFRKEGQNVTLSCEQNLNHDAMYWYRQDPGQGLRLIYYSQIVNDFQKGDIAEGYSVSREKKESFPLTVTSAQKNPTAFYLCATTRALGAYNEQFFGPGTRLTVL.

V is TRBV7-2 and J is TRBJ1-2; D call uncertain. The germline CDR1 and CDR2 sequences are SGHTA and FQGNSA. The CDR3 extends over 13 amino acids. Trimming pared 4 bases from V and 0 bases from J, leaving 6 bases between. CDR3 sequence reads: CASSSTTNYGYTF. As DNA, the CDR3 is TGTGCCAGCAGCTCGACGACTAACTATGGCTACACCTTC.

The genes are TRBV24-1 and TRBJ2-3; 9 nucleotides line up with TRBD2. Germline assignment: CDR1 KGHDR and CDR2 SFDVKD. The CDR3 contains 18 residues. Trimming removed 3 bases from V and 4 bases from J; junction bases left unmatched: 13. CDR3 nucleotides: TGTGCCACCAGTGATCCCCCCCCCGGGCGGGGGGGCCCAGATACGCAGTATTTT. Its translation: CATSDPPPGRGGPDTQYF.

The chain couples TRBV7-3 to TRBJ2-5; no reliable D call. The CDR3 extends over 14 amino acids. V lost 5 bases, J lost 9 bases, and 19 bases lay in between. The V gene's germline CDR1 is SGHTA and CDR2 FQGTGA. The CDR3 reads CASSPIPGGPPQYF. The DNA of the CDR3 is TGTGCCAGCAGCCCTATCCCCGGTGGCCCGCCCCAGTACTTC.

The gene calls are TRBV28 and TRBJ2-2; 8 nucleotides line up with TRBD2. Germline V gives CDR1 MDHEN, CDR2 SYDVKM. J gave up 7 bases and V 6 bases, and 13 bases lay outside the gene matches. The CDR3 is 16 residues long. Here the CDR3 reads CASRGSGAPGGGELFF. The DNA for the CDR3 is TGTGCCAGCAGGGGTAGCGGGGCCCCGGGTGGCGGGGAGCTGTTTTTT.

CDR3 DNA: TGTGCCAGCAGTTATGGGGGCACGGATGAGCAGTTCTTC. Protein: CASSYGGTDEQFF. The rearrangement links TRBV6-5 to TRBJ2-1; possibly TRBD1 for D (6 bases). V lost 3 bases and J lost 8, with 11 bases in between. CDR1 is MNHEY and CDR2 is SVGAGI in the germline V gene. This CDR3 is built from 13 residues.

The chain joins TRBV7-2 to TRBJ2-7; 8 bases match TRBD1. The CDR3 is 13 amino acids. The V gene's germline CDR1 is SGHTA and CDR2 FQGNSA. V lost 5 bases, J lost 5 bases, and 5 bases stayed unmatched. This chain's CDR3 is CASSPKTGDEQYF. The CDR3 DNA reads as TGTGCCAGCAGCCCCAAGACAGGGGACGAGCAGTACTTC.

The genes are TRBV19 and TRBJ2-4, with D unclear. There are 15 residues in the CDR3. V lost 3 bases and J lost 0, with 9 bases in between. Germline CDR1 LNHDA, CDR2 SQIVND (reference sequence). DNA for the CDR3: TGTGCCAGTAGTATCCCGTATTTAGCCAAAAACATTCAGTACTTC. This sequence encodes CASSIPYLAKNIQYF.